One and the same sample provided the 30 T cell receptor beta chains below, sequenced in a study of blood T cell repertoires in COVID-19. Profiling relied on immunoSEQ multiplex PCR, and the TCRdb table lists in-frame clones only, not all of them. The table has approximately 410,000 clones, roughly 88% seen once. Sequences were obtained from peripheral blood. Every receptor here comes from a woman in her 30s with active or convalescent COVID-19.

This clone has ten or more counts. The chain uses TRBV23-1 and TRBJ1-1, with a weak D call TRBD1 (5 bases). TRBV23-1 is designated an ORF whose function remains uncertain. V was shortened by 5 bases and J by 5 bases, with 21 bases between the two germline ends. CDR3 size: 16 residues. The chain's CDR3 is CASSFHRDFDWTEAFF. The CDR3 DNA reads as TGCGCCAGCAGTTTCCACCGGGACTTTGATTGGACTGAAGCTTTCTTT.

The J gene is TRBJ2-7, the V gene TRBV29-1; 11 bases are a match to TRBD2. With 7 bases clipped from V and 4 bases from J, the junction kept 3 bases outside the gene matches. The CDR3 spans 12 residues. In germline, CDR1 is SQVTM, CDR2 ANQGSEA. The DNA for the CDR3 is TGCAGCGGGGGACTAGCGGAGTACGAGCAGTACTTC. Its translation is CSGGLAEYEQYF.

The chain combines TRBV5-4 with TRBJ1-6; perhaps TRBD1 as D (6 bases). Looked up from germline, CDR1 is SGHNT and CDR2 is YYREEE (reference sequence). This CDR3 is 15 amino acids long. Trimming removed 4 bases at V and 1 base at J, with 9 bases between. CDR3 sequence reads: CASSVGTSYNSPLHF. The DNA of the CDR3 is TGTGCCAGCAGCGTAGGGACATCCTATAATTCACCCCTCCACTTT.

CDR3 bases: TGTGCCAGCAGCGTAGCGGGGTTCACTGAAGCTTTCTTT. This translates into CASSVAGFTEAFF. This chain connects TRBV9 to TRBJ1-1; D is ambiguous. This CDR3 region has 13 residues. Per germline, CDR1 SGDLS and CDR2 YYNGEE. Trimming pared 0 bases from V and 4 bases from J, leaving 7 bases between. Complete variable domain (other parts from reference TRBV9 and TRBJ1-1): DSGVTQTPKHLITATGQRVTLRCSPRSGDLSVYWYQQSLDQGLQFLIQYYNGEERAKGNILERFSAQQFPDLHSELNLSSLELGDSALYFCASSVAGFTEAFFGQGTRLTVV.

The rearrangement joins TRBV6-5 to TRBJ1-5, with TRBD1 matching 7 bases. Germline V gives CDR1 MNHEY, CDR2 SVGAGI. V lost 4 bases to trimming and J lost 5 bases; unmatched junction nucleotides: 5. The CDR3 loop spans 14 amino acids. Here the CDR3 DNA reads TGTGCCAGCAGTTTCGGGGACAGATATCAGCCCCAGCATTTT. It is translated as CASSFGDRYQPQHF.

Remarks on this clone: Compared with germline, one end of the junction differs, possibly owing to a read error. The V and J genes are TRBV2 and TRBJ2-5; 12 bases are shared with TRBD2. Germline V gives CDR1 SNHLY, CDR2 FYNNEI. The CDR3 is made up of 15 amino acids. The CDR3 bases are TGTGCCAGCAGCGAAGGACTAGCGGGAACGGAGACCCAGTACTTC. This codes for CASSEGLAGTETQYF.

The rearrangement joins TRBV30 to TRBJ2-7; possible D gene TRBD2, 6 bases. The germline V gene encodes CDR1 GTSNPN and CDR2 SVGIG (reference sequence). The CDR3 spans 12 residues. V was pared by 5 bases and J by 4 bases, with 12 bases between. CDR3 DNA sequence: TGTGCCTGGGAGGCGGGACCATACGAGCAGTACTTC. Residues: CAWEAGPYEQYF.

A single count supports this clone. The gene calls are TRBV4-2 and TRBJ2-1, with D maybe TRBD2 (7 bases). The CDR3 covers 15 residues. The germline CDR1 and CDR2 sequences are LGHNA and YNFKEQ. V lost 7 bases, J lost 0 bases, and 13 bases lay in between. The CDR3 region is CASTLGGASYNEQFF. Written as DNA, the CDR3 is TGTGCCAGCACCCTGGGGGGGGCCTCCTACAATGAGCAGTTCTTC.

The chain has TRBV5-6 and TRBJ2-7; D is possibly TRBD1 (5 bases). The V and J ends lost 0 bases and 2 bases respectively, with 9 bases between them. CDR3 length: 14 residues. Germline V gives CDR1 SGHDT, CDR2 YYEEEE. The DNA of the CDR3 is TGTGCCAGCAGCTTGGGACAGATACCCTACGAGCAGTACTTC. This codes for CASSLGQIPYEQYF. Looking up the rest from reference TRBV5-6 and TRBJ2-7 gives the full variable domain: DAGVTQSPTHLIKTRGQQVTLRCSPKSGHDTVSWYQQALGQGPQFIFQYYEEEERQRGNFPDRFSGHQFPNYSSELNVNALLLGDSALYLCASSLGQIPYEQYFGPGTRLTVT.

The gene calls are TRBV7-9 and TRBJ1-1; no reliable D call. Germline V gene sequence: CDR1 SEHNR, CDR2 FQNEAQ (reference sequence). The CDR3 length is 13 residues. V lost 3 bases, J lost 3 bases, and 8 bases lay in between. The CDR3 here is CASSFRQDTEAFF. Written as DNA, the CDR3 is TGTGCCAGCAGCTTCCGGCAGGACACTGAAGCTTTCTTT.

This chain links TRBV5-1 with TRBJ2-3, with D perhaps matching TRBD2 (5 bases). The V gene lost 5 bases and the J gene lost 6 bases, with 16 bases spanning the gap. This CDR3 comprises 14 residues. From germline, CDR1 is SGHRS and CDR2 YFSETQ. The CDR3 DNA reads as TGCGCCAGCAGAATGGAGTGGGGAGCGGATACGCAGTATTTT. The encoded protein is CASRMEWGADTQYF.

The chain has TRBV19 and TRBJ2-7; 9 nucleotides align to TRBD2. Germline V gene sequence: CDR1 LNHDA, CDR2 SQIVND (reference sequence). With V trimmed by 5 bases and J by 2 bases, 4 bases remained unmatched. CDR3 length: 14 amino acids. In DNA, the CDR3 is TGTGCCAGTAGTCCTAGCGGGGTTACCTACGAGCAGTACTTC. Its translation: CASSPSGVTYEQYF.

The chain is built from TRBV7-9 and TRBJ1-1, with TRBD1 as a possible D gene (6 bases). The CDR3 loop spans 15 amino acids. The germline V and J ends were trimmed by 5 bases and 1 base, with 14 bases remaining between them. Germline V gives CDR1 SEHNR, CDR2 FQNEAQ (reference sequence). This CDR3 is CASSRAGQWNTEAFF. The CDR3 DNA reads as TGTGCCAGCAGCCGGGCCGGACAGTGGAACACTGAAGCTTTCTTT.

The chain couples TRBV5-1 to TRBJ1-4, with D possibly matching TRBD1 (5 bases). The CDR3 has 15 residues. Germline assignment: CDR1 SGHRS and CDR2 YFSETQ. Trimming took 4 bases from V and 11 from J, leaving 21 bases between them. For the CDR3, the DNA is TGCGCCAGCAGCCTCGCAAAAAGGGGATCAGATAAACTGTTTTTT. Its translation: CASSLAKRGSDKLFF.

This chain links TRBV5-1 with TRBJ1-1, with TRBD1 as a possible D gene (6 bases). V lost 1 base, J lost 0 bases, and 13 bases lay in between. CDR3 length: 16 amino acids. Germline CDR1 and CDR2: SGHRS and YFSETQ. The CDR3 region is CASSLRGGWLNTEAFF. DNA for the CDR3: TGCGCCAGCAGCTTGAGGGGGGGCTGGCTGAACACTGAAGCTTTCTTT.

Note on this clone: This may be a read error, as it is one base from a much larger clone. CDR3: CASSLDRDQPQHF. CDR3 DNA sequence: TGTGCCAGCAGCTTAGACAGGGATCAGCCCCAGCATTTT. The chain employs TRBV7-2 and TRBJ1-5; D is possibly TRBD1 (6 bases). CDR3 size: 13 residues. Germline V lookup: CDR1 SGHTA, CDR2 FQGNSA. The V end lost 1 base, the J end lost 5 bases, and 6 bases lay between the germline ends.

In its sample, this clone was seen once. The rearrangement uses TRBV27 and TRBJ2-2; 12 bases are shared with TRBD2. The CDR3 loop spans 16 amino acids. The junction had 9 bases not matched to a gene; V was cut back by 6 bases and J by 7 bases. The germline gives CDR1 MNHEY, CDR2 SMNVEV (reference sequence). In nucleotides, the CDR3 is TGTGCCAGCAGCCCCTGGACTAGCGGGAATGACGGGGAGCTGTTTTTT. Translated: CASSPWTSGNDGELFF.

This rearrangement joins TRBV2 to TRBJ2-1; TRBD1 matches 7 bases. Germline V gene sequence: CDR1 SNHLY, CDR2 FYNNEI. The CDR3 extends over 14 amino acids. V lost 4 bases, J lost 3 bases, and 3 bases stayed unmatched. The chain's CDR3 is CASSGQGLYNEQFF. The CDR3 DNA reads TGTGCCAGCAGTGGACAGGGCCTCTACAATGAGCAGTTCTTC.

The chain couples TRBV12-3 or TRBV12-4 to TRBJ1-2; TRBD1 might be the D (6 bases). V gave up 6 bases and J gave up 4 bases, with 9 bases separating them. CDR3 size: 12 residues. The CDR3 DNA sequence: TGTGCCAGCAGCCAGACAGGCTATGGCTACACCTTC. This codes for CASSQTGYGYTF.

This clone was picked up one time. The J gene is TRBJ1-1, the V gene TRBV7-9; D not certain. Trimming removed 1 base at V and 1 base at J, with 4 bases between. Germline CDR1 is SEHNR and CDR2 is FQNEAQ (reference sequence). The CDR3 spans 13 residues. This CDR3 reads CASSLEQNTEAFF. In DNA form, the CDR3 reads TGTGCCAGCAGCTTAGAACAGAACACTGAAGCTTTCTTT.

CDR3 sequence (DNA): TGTGCCAGCTCACGAAAGGGACTAGCGGGAGGAACAGATACGCAGTATTTT. Its translation: CASSRKGLAGGTDTQYF. The chain couples TRBV9 to TRBJ2-3; 15 bases map to TRBD2. The CDR3 runs 17 residues. Germline V gene lookup returns CDR1 SGDLS and CDR2 YYNGEE. The trim removed 7 bases at V and 3 bases at J, leaving 9 bases unmatched. The full variable domain, rest sourced from reference TRBV9 and TRBJ2-3, is DSGVTQTPKHLITATGQRVTLRCSPRSGDLSVYWYQQSLDQGLQFLIQYYNGEERAKGNILERFSAQQFPDLHSELNLSSLELGDSALYFCASSRKGLAGGTDTQYFGPGTRLTVL.

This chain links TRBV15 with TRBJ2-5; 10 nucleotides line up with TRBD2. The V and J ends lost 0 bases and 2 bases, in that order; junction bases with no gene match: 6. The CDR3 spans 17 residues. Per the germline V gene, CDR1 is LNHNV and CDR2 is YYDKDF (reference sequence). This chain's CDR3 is CATSRDRRLAGQETQYF. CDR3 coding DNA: TGTGCCACCAGCAGAGATCGGAGACTAGCGGGTCAAGAGACCCAGTACTTC.

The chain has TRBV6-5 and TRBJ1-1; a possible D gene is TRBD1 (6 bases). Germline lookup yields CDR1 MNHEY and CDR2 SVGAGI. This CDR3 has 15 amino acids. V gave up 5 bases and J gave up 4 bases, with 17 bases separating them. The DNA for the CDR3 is TGTGCCAGCAGTCAATCATTGACAGGTGGCACTGAAGCTTTCTTT. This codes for CASSQSLTGGTEAFF.

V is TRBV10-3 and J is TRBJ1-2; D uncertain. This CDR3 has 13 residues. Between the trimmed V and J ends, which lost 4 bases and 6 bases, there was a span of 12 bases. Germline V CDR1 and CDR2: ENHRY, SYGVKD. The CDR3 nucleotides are TGTGCCATCAGTGTTGATCCCCGGGATGGCTACACCTTC. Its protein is CAISVDPRDGYTF.

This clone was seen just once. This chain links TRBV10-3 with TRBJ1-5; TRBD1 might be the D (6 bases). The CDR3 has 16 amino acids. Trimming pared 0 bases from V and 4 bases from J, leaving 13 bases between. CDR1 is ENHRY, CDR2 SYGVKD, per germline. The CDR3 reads CAISESGAQGNQPQHF. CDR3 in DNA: TGTGCCATCAGTGAGTCAGGGGCGCAGGGGAATCAGCCCCAGCATTTT.

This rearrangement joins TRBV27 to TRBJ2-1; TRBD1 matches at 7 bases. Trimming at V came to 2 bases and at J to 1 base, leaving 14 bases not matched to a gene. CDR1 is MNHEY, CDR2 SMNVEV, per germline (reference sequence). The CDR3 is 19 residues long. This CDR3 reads CASSLEETGPGRSYNEQFF. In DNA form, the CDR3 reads TGTGCCAGCAGTTTAGAGGAGACAGGGCCTGGAAGGTCCTACAATGAGCAGTTCTTC.

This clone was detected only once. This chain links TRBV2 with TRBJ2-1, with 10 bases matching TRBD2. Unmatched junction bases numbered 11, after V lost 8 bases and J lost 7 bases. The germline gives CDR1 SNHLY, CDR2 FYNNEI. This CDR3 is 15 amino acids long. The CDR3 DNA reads TGTGCCAGCGGCGGGACTAGCGTTTCGGGTAATGAGCAGTTCTTC. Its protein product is CASGGTSVSGNEQFF.

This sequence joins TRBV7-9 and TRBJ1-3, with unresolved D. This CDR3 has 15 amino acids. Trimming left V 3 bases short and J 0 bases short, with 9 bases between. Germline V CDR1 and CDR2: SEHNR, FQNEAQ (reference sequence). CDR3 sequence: CASSLFTDSGNTIYF. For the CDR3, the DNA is TGTGCCAGCAGCTTGTTTACAGACTCTGGAAACACCATATATTTT. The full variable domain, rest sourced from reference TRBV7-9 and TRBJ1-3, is DTGVSQNPRHKITKRGQNVTFRCDPISEHNRLYWYRQTLGQGPEFLTYFQNEAQLEKSRLLSDRFSAERPKGSFSTLEIQRTEQGDSAMYLCASSLFTDSGNTIYFGEGSWLTVV.

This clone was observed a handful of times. CDR3 in DNA: TGTGCCAGCAGCTTGGGACAGTCTTCCTCCTACGAGCAGTACTTC. Translated: CASSLGQSSSYEQYF. The chain carries TRBV5-6 and TRBJ2-7, with a tentative D call TRBD1 (5 bases). Germline loops: CDR1 SGHDT, CDR2 YYEEEE. Trimming stripped 0 bases from V and 0 bases from J, with 10 bases between. The CDR3 contains 15 residues.

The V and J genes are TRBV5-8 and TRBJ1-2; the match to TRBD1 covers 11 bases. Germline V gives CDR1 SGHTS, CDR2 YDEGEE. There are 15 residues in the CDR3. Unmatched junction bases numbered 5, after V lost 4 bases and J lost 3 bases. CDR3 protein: CASSLGDRGYYGYTF. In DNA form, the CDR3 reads TGTGCCAGCAGCCTCGGGGACAGGGGGTACTATGGCTACACCTTC.